Sequencing of this T cell receptor beta chain was carried out in a study of regulatory T cells in long-lasting Graves disease. Study-wide findings and caveats: The sample size was small, and this may have reduced accuracy.

This clonotype has a count of ten or more. No antigen is known for it. Time point specified: newly diagnosed GD, antithyroid drugs for less than 3 months. There was RNA extracted from PBMCs, and the TCR library was made from it. Germline V gene lookup returns CDR1 GTSNPN and CDR2 SVGIG (reference sequence). The ends were cut back, 2 bases at V and 6 bases at J, with 15 bases in the middle. The CDR3 contains 14 residues. Building the TCR beta libraries relied on iRepertoire HTBI primers, and CDR3 regions underwent Arm-PCR. TCRdb reprocessed the multiplex PCR reads with MiXCR, giving one entry per CDR3 protein. The table lists 400,000 to 500,000 distinct CDR3 sequences, 15% of them singletons. These records were also assigned to another study, of T cells in Graves' hyperthyroidism and ophthalmopathy. Per that study: Pregnant or lactating patients were excluded, as were those with uncontrolled infection or other autoimmune disease. Model predictions of ophthalmopathy came a median approximately 6.8 months before onset.

Material: peripheral blood mononuclear cells (PBMCs), obtained at new diagnosis, from a patient treated with antithyroid drugs. This TCR derives from a woman aged 25 to 45 with Graves disease. The rearrangement joins TRBV30 to TRBJ2-3; D is unresolved. In DNA form, the CDR3 reads TGTGCCTGGAGTCCAGCGTCCGGTGACGATACGCAGTATTTT. It codes for CAWSPASGDDTQYF.